Described below is a single TCR beta chain sequence and its context. Antigen: not known. Naive CD8 cells were CD45RO-negative, positively selected for CCR7, excluding terminally differentiated effector memory CD45RA+ cells. Donors, without exception, were Caucasian adults residing in Nashville, Tennessee. This CDR3 region has 15 residues. On sorted subsets, replicate PCRs used roughly 220 ng DNA, or roughly 30,000 T cell genomes. The protocol was immunoSEQ multiplex PCR, while the TCRdb copy is restricted to in-frame clones and leaves out a portion. This repertoire shows about 2.2 million clones, about 92% found once; its top ten account for around 1.7%. The data originate from a study of shared clonotypes between healthy human individuals. Broader study findings: Despite large depth, sorted-subset datasets appeared incompletely sequenced. It was anticipated that sequencing depth would influence how many clonotypes donors shared.

This TCR was sampled from a man between 18 and 29 years old in good health. Some clones in this sample may be carry-over from other donors' samples. The sample comprised naive CD8+ T cells from PBMCs. The chain has TRBV21-1 and TRBJ1-2; the table gives TRBD1 as D, unverified against the DNA. TRBV21-1 is recorded as a pseudogene. DNA for the CDR3: TGTGCCAGCAGCAAATATGGGACAGGGAGTTATGGCTACACCTTC. Encoded protein: CASSKYGTGSYGYTF.